The 26 T cell receptor beta chains given below trace back to one sample, sequenced in a study of spatial heterogeneity in lung cancer (dated by TCRdb to the late 2010s). Library generation was performed with 5' RACE. Reads for this sample came from a NextSeq 500. TCRdb applied fastp at Q25 and MiXCR to the public reads, then kept only in-frame beta chains. Under each unique CDR3 protein, matching rows form one entry showing the most common genes and DNA. The sample data list roughly 91,000 distinct CDR3 sequences, and approximately 20% of these were observed just once. Around 6.6% of the sample is taken by the ten largest. In the paper's terms, the time point label means: sample taken at primary tumor resection. TCR sequencing used whole RNA extracted from tumor and nontumor lung tissue, or from cryopreserved PBMC samples, without cell sorting. This material consisted of PBMCs, taken at surgery. Receptors were obtained from a male donor with early-stage non-small cell lung cancer.

CDR3 sequence reads: CASSYSGGDTEAFF. CDR3 in DNA: TGTGCCAGCAGTTACTCTGGGGGGGACACTGAAGCTTTCTTT. The chain uses TRBV6-5 and TRBJ1-1, with D perhaps matching TRBD1 (5 bases). Trimming took off 0 bases at V and 3 bases at J, with 8 bases between the two ends. CDR3 length: 14 residues. CDR1 and CDR2 from the germline V gene are MNHEY and SVGAGI.

There are a few counts of this clonotype. The chain is built from TRBV7-9 and TRBJ2-1, with 8 bases aligning to TRBD1. V shed 5 bases and J 7 bases; nucleotides not matched to a gene: 4. CDR3 size: 13 residues. From germline, CDR1 is SEHNR and CDR2 FQNEAQ (reference sequence). Here the CDR3 DNA reads TGTGCCAGCAGCCAGGGGGCATTGAATGAGCAGTTCTTC. It yields the protein CASSQGALNEQFF.

The chain employs TRBV3-1 and TRBJ1-5; 9 bases match TRBD1. This CDR3 spans 16 amino acids. Germline V gene data show CDR1 as LGHDT and CDR2 as YNNKEL (reference sequence). J lost 4 bases, V lost 1 base, and 5 bases had no gene match. CDR3 residues: CASSQATGGPNQPQHF. The CDR3 nucleotides are TGTGCCAGCAGCCAAGCGACAGGGGGTCCTAATCAGCCCCAGCATTTT.

This chain connects TRBV3-1 to TRBJ1-1, with D uncertain. V was clipped by 1 base and J by 6 bases, with 12 bases between them. Germline assignment: CDR1 LGHDT and CDR2 YNNKEL (reference sequence). The CDR3 extends over 14 amino acids. Here the CDR3 reads CASSQVTSSPEAFF. In DNA, the CDR3 is TGTGCCAGCAGCCAAGTGACCTCTTCACCTGAAGCTTTCTTT.

The chain has TRBV7-2 and TRBJ2-4; D is unclear. Germline CDR1 is SGHTA and CDR2 is FQGNSA. Trimming shortened V by 7 bases and J by 6 bases, and 7 bases separated the two germline ends. There are 11 residues in the CDR3. As DNA, the CDR3 is TGTGCCAGCACCCCTGGAAACATTCAGTACTTC. It is translated as CASTPGNIQYF.

The sample holds a few counts of this clonotype. V gene TRBV19 combines with J gene TRBJ1-5, with D possibly being TRBD1 (5 bases). The CDR3 runs to 14 residues. The V gene lost 4 bases and the J gene lost 6 bases, with 13 bases spanning the gap. Germline CDR1 and CDR2: LNHDA and SQIVND (reference sequence). DNA for the CDR3: TGTGCCAGTAGTACCAGTGGGGGAGGTCAGCCCCAGCATTTT. It is translated as CASSTSGGGQPQHF.

The rearrangement joins TRBV15 to TRBJ2-1, with a weak D call TRBD2 (5 bases). The V end was cut by 0 bases, the J end by 9 bases, with 9 bases between. The CDR3 extends over 13 amino acids. CDR1 is LNHNV, CDR2 YYDKDF, per germline (reference sequence). Here the CDR3 DNA reads TGTGCCACCAGCAGAGATGGAGGCGGTGAGCAGTTCTTC. It yields the protein CATSRDGGGEQFF.

J is TRBJ1-2 and V is TRBV12-3 or TRBV12-4, with no clear D. The CDR3 totals 15 residues. Trimming removed 6 bases from V and 4 bases from J, with 18 bases in between. The DNA for the CDR3 is TGTGCCAGCAGCCCCTCTAGTGTCGGTGCCTATGGCTACACCTTC. Its protein is CASSPSSVGAYGYTF.

The chain is built from TRBV15 and TRBJ2-7, with TRBD2 identical over 12 bases. Germline values: CDR1 LNHNV, CDR2 YYDKDF (reference sequence). The CDR3 spans 16 residues. V lost 0 bases to trimming and J lost 5 bases; unmatched junction nucleotides: 5. The CDR3 region has the DNA TGTGCCACCAGCAGAGACCTAGCGGGAGGGCCCAACGAGCAGTACTTC. This translates into CATSRDLAGGPNEQYF.

This clonotype was counted many times. Here the CDR3 DNA reads TGCGCCAGCAGCGGGGGGCAAACCTATGGCTACACCTTC. Protein sequence: CASSGGQTYGYTF. The rearrangement joins TRBV5-1 to TRBJ1-2, with D perhaps matching TRBD1 (6 bases). The CDR3 length is 13 residues. Trimming removed 4 bases at V and 4 bases at J, with 11 bases between. The germline V gene encodes CDR1 SGHRS and CDR2 YFSETQ.

This clonotype was seen many times. At one end the junction does not follow the germline gene, possibly because of a read error. J is TRBJ2-2 and V is TRBV7-7, with D perhaps given as TRBD1 or TRBD2 (5 bases each). This CDR3 has 15 residues. Germline V gene data show CDR1 as SSHAT and CDR2 as FNYEAQ (reference sequence). CDR3 sequence: CASSFGGPNTGELFF. The DNA of the CDR3 is TGTGCTAGCAGCTTTGGGGGTCCGAACACCGGGGAGCTGTTTTTT.

The V and J genes are TRBV10-3 and TRBJ1-5; TRBD1 matches 8 bases. V lost 10 bases, J lost 4 bases, and 9 bases stayed unmatched. The CDR3 totals 14 residues. The germline CDR1 and CDR2 sequences are ENHRY and SYGVKD. The CDR3 is CATRGQGNNQPQHF. As DNA, the CDR3 is TGTGCCACGCGCGGACAGGGAAATAATCAGCCCCAGCATTTT.

This clonotype is medium-sized within its sample. The V and J genes are TRBV10-3 and TRBJ2-1; the D gene is possibly TRBD2 (7 bases). Trimming took 8 bases from V and 7 from J, leaving 15 bases between them. Germline CDR1 is ENHRY and CDR2 is SYGVKD. CDR3 length equals 13 residues. CDR3: CAIEGGAQNEQFF. In DNA, the CDR3 is TGTGCCATCGAGGGGGGGGCGCAGAATGAGCAGTTCTTC.

Of note for this clonotype: A junction end diverges from the germline sequence, so it may reflect a read error. The V and J genes are TRBV7-3 and TRBJ2-3; D perhaps matches TRBD1 (6 bases). From germline, CDR1 is SGHTA and CDR2 FQGTGA. The CDR3 covers 15 residues. The CDR3 DNA reads as TGTGCCGGCAGCCCCGGGACACCTGGGGCAGATACGCAGTATTTT. It encodes CAGSPGTPGADTQYF.

The chain has TRBV28 and TRBJ2-5; D possibly uses TRBD1 or TRBD2 (5 bases each). Germline assignment: CDR1 MDHEN and CDR2 SYDVKM. CDR3 length equals 14 residues. Trimming stripped 5 bases from V and 1 base from J, with 11 bases between. The CDR3 DNA sequence: TGTGCCAGCAGTCTCGGGACGGTCCAAGAGACCCAGTACTTC. It translates to CASSLGTVQETQYF.

The table lists this clonotype with a few counts. The genes are TRBV29-1 and TRBJ1-2; no firm D call. The germline gives CDR1 SQVTM, CDR2 ANQGSEA. This CDR3 is 11 amino acids long. Trimming pared 5 bases from V and 6 bases from J, leaving 10 bases between. The CDR3: CSVQAPDGYTF. The CDR3 DNA sequence: TGCAGCGTTCAAGCGCCAGATGGCTACACCTTC.

This rearrangement joins TRBV5-1 to TRBJ2-5, with 9 bases lining up with TRBD1. Germline CDR1 and CDR2: SGHRS and YFSETQ. CDR3 length: 16 residues. The trim removed 4 bases at V and 4 bases at J, leaving 11 bases unmatched. The CDR3 here is CASSAPGTGSIETQYF. The CDR3 DNA reads as TGCGCCAGCAGCGCACCCGGGACAGGGAGTATAGAGACCCAGTACTTC.

The sample holds many counts of this clonotype. The chain is built from TRBV13 and TRBJ1-1, with 8 bases aligning to TRBD1. V shed 4 bases and J 2 bases; nucleotides not matched to a gene: 9. CDR1 PRHDT and CDR2 FYEKMQ come from the germline V gene (reference sequence). This CDR3 is built from 16 residues. The CDR3 spells CASSSPRGLRNTEAFF. The CDR3 DNA is TGTGCCAGCAGCTCCCCCAGGGGGCTCCGTAACACTGAAGCTTTCTTT.

With regard to this clonotype: An end of the junction differs from the germline gene, which may be a read error. The V gene is TRBV6-5, the J gene TRBJ2-3, with unresolved D. The V gene's germline CDR1 is MNHEY and CDR2 SVGAGI. The CDR3 consists of 16 residues. CDR3 loop: CTSSYSTVSGTDTQYF. The CDR3 DNA follows: TGTACCAGCAGTTACTCGACGGTTTCGGGCACAGATACGCAGTATTTT.

The rearrangement links TRBV7-2 to TRBJ1-4, with 8 bases aligning to TRBD1. Germline loops: CDR1 SGHTA, CDR2 FQGNSA. With 3 bases clipped from V and 8 bases from J, the junction kept 8 bases outside the gene matches. This CDR3 comprises 15 residues. CDR3 sequence: CASSFFGQGKEKLFF. The CDR3 bases are TGTGCCAGCAGCTTCTTCGGACAGGGAAAAGAAAAACTGTTTTTT.

This sequence joins TRBV3-1 and TRBJ2-3, with no clear D. Trimming removed 8 bases at V and 0 bases at J, with 9 bases between. Germline V CDR1 and CDR2: LGHDT, YNNKEL (reference sequence). The CDR3 has 13 residues. The CDR3 bases are TGTGCCAGCCAACAACGAAGCACAGATACGCAGTATTTT. This gives the protein CASQQRSTDTQYF.

The table lists this clonotype with many counts. This rearrangement joins TRBV7-9 to TRBJ2-7; TRBD1 matches 10 bases. This CDR3 has 12 residues. The V segment lost 1 base and the J segment 11 bases; nucleotides outside the gene matches: 2. Germline V gene sequence: CDR1 SEHNR, CDR2 FQNEAQ (reference sequence). The CDR3 DNA reads TGTGCCAGCAGCTTAGGGGACAGGGGAGAGTACTTC. Protein: CASSLGDRGEYF.

The CDR3 protein is CASSVDVGELFF. The CDR3 nucleotides read TGTGCCAGCAGCGTTGACGTGGGCGAGCTGTTTTTT. The V call is TRBV9, the J call TRBJ2-2, with unresolved D. V lost 2 bases and J lost 11, with 10 bases in between. This CDR3 has 12 residues. Germline CDR1 reads SGDLS; CDR2 reads YYNGEE.

In DNA form, the CDR3 reads TGTGCCAGCTCACCAAGCAGTCTCACTGAAGCTTTCTTT. It encodes CASSPSSLTEAFF. This chain joins TRBV18 and TRBJ1-1; D remains unclear. CDR1 and CDR2 (germline): KGHSH, LQKENI. Trimming stripped 2 bases from V and 4 bases from J, with 8 bases between. The CDR3 consists of 13 residues.

This chain's CDR3 is CASSGISRAYEQYF. DNA for the CDR3: TGTGCCAGCAGTGGCATCTCTAGGGCCTACGAGCAGTACTTC. V gene TRBV25-1 combines with J gene TRBJ2-7; D unclear. The CDR3 runs to 14 residues. Germline-derived CDR1 and CDR2 are MGHDK and SYGVNS. Trimming removed 4 bases from V and 2 bases from J, with 12 bases in between.

The genes are TRBV12-3 or TRBV12-4 and TRBJ2-5, with 9 bases fitting TRBD1. Trimming cost V 5 bases and J 1 base; bases outside gene matches: 8. This CDR3 region has 16 residues. CDR3 sequence reads: CASSLRDRVSQETQYF. For the CDR3, the DNA is TGTGCCAGCAGTCTCCGGGACAGGGTATCCCAAGAGACCCAGTACTTC.